This TCR beta chain came from a study of blood T cell repertoires in COVID-19. Study context: PBMCs, B-cell-depleted T cells, or T cells provided the cDNA or gDNA that made up the material.

Sequencing used immunoSEQ multiplex PCR; TCRdb keeps in-frame clones, though not all of them. The sample yields about 200,000 clones, approximately 86% seen once. Participants came from some 23 US areas, aged about 18 to 89 years. Participants' reported clinical history set cohort assignment. Per the germline V gene, CDR1 is ENHRY and CDR2 is SYGVKD. The CDR3 has 14 amino acids. V shed 6 bases, J shed 3 bases, and the junction held 3 bases outside the gene matches. Sample: PBMCs or T cells enriched from blood (not recorded which). This clonotype originated in a woman aged 40-49 years with acute COVID-19. The J gene is TRBJ1-2, the V gene TRBV10-3; 11 nucleotides align to TRBD1. The chain's CDR3 is CAIRRTGGDYGYTF. The DNA of the CDR3 is TGTGCCATCAGACGGACAGGGGGCGACTATGGCTACACCTTC.